Detailed here is one T cell receptor (beta chain). What it binds is unknown. Germline and junction disagree at one end, which may indicate a read error. The hyperthyroidism patients had all been newly diagnosed, and their disease duration was under 2 months. Their ages ranged from 18 to 65 years. Thyroid ultrasound, orbital computed tomography, clinical symptoms, and serum thyroxine and TRAb underpinned diagnoses. The sample belongs to a study of T cells in Graves' hyperthyroidism and ophthalmopathy. Whole-study results and caveats: Ophthalmopathy got predicted by the model a median around six months before its onset. Most expanded thyroid clonotypes above 0.001 recurred in blood.

Researchers amplified the TCR beta CDR3 regions from RNA transcripts. TCR CDR3 underwent first-round RT-PCR with the HTBI primer set. TCRdb passed the multiplex PCR reads through MiXCR, listing each CDR3 protein once. The sample includes around 420,000 distinct CDR3 sequences, 15% to 18% of them seen just once. The CDR3 totals 15 residues. Germline V lookup: CDR1 LNHDA, CDR2 SQIVND (reference sequence). The receptor comes from a woman between 18 and 30 years old with Graves' hyperthyroidism. The sequencing input was blood. This sequence joins TRBV19 and TRBJ1-1; possibly TRBD1 for D (6 bases). The CDR3 coding sequence is TGTGCCAGTAGTATAGATGGACAGCCTTACACTGAAGCCTTCTTT. This translates into CASSIDGQPYTEAFF. The full variable domain, completed using reference TRBV19 and TRBJ1-1, is DGGITQSPKYLFRKEGQNVTLSCEQNLNHDAMYWYRQDPGQGLRLIYYSQIVNDFQKGDIAEGYSVSREKKESFPLTVTSAQKNPTAFYLCASSIDGQPYTEAFFGQGTRLTVV.